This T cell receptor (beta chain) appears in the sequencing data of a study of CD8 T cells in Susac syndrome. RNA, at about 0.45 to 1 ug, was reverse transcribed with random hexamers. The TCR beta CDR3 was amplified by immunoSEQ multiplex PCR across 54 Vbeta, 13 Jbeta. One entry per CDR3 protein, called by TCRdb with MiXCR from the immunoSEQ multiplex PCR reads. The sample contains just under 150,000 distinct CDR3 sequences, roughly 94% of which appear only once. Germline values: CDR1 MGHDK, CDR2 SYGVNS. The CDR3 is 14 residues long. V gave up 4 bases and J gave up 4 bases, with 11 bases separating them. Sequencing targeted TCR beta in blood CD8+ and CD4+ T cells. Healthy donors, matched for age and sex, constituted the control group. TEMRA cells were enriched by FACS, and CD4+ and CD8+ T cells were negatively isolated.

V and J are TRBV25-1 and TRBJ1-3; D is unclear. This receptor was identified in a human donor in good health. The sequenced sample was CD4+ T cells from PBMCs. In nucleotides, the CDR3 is TGTGCCAGCAGTGGGCTCGGGTCAGGAAACACCATATATTTT. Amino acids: CASSGLGSGNTIYF.